A selection of T cell receptor beta chains follows, all from one sample in a study of cytomegalovirus exposure and HLA in healthy donors. Measured with immunoSEQ multiplex PCR; TCRdb has only the in-frame clones, and not every one. In the table there are over 110,000 clones, 55% to 80% of which are singletons. Sample: PBMCs. The receptors derive from a woman in her thirties or forties in good health and CMV-seronegative. Both conserved end residues are part of each CDR3. The order of the fields is V gene, J gene, CDR3 protein.

TRBV2	TRBJ2-5	CASLGLAVETQYF
TRBV28	TRBJ2-7	CASSLHRTGTNEQYF
TRBV28	TRBJ1-2	CASSLGGQNYGYTF
TRBV4-1	TRBJ2-5	CASSRTSPLVQETQYF
TRBV13	TRBJ1-3	CASSPPGSLNTIYF
TRBV11-1	TRBJ1-1	CASSSLGGGAGTEALF
TRBV5-6	TRBJ2-3	CASTQDGGVVAHTDTQYF
TRBV15	TRBJ2-3	CATREMGRGARTDTQYF
TRBV6-1	TRBJ1-3	CASSEGPITSGNTIYF
TRBV5-1	TRBJ2-1	CASSLMDLKRDEQFF
TRBV5-4	TRBJ1-3	CASSRGQGNGNTIYF
TRBV7-9	TRBJ2-6	CASGPTGGLGANVLTF
TRBV4-2	TRBJ2-1	CASSQVLPLAGGIDEQFF
TRBV6-1	TRBJ1-5	CASSEFTVNQPQHF
TRBV7-9	TRBJ1-1	CASSFRQVQAFF
TRBV4-1	TRBJ1-4	CASSQVGSPGEKLFF
TRBV2	TRBJ1-6	CASIDLAKRGNSPLHF
TRBV25-1	TRBJ1-5	CASSARTWYSNQPQHF
TRBV5-4	TRBJ2-5	CASSFDGGETQYF
TRBV9	TRBJ1-4	CASSVGPATNEKLFF
TRBV5-4	TRBJ1-4	CASSPSGRGTNEKLFF
TRBV6-1	TRBJ2-5	CASSAQGQETQYF
TRBV4-1	TRBJ2-2	CASSQLRQGSGTGELFF
TRBV7-2	TRBJ2-7	CASSSGLATTRQYF
TRBV5-8	TRBJ2-3	CASSLMRSTDTQYF
TRBV19	TRBJ2-6	CASSEVNSGANVLTF
TRBV7-7	TRBJ2-5	CASSRRGQETQYF
TRBV27	TRBJ2-5	CASSLSESWARQETQYF
TRBV5-6	TRBJ1-1	CASSSPRNTEAFF
TRBV7-8	TRBJ1-3	CASSLGQGFGNTIYF